Included here is one T cell receptor beta chain sequence, with context. What it binds is unknown. The data originate from a study of cytomegalovirus exposure and HLA in healthy donors. Broader study findings: Altogether, about 160 TCR beta chains were recorded as cytomegalovirus-associated. As a later analysis showed, several of the most significant clusters appeared to be linked to common viral pathogens. Rare TCR sequences dominated, though some public TCRs recurred in many donors. Reportedly, cytomegalovirus status was diagnosed with high sensitivity and specificity.

Deletions cut 6 bases from V and 7 bases from J, with 14 bases between. Germline V lookup: CDR1 SGHTS, CDR2 YDEGEE. The CDR3 has 13 residues. The PCR had 60 Vbeta and 13 Jbeta primers. The repertoire was sequenced with immunoSEQ multiplex PCR; TCRdb's copy has only in-frame clones and lacks some. The top ten hold 3% to 3.5% of the sample, which has about 140,000 clones, more than 70% seen once. Source material: PBMCs. The rearrangement links TRBV5-8 to TRBJ1-5, with D possibly matching TRBD1 (5 bases). The sequence was collected from a man in his forties or fifties in good health and CMV-seronegative. The CDR3 DNA follows: TGTGCCAGCACCAAGGCAGGGTTACAGCCCCAGCATTTT. This encodes CASTKAGLQPQHF.